These 13 T cell receptor beta chains were sequenced from one sample in a study of T cell responses to AZD1222 COVID-19 vaccine. Data came from immunoSEQ multiplex PCR; TCRdb stores just in-frame clones and leaves some out. The table lists 80,000 to 90,000 clones, roughly 90% of them singletons. This material consisted of peripheral blood, taken on day 0 of AZD1222 vaccination. The receptor set was obtained from an adult in good health.

CDR3 nucleotide sequence: TGTGCCAGCAGTTACTCCCAGGGAGGATCACCCCTCCACTTT. Its translation: CASSYSQGGSPLHF. This sequence joins TRBV6-5 and TRBJ1-6; the D gene is possibly TRBD1 (5 bases). Germline CDR1 and CDR2: MNHEY and SVGAGI. This CDR3 region has 14 residues. V was shortened by 0 bases and J by 10 bases, with 10 bases between the two germline ends.

This chain connects TRBV6-5 to TRBJ1-1; D remains ambiguous. The CDR3 sequence is 14 residues long. Germline CDR1 is MNHEY and CDR2 is SVGAGI. V was clipped by 5 bases and J by 4 bases, with 14 bases between them. The CDR3 here is CASSPSTRRTEAFF. The CDR3 nucleotides are TGTGCCAGCAGTCCCTCGACTCGGCGCACTGAAGCTTTCTTT.

This clone was observed once. V usage is TRBV21-1 and J usage is TRBJ2-1; the DNA was not used to check the table's D call, TRBD1. TRBV21-1 is reported as a pseudogene. CDR3 length equals 20 residues. CDR3 loop: CASSPCRGQGTAPGSDEQFF. The DNA for the CDR3 is TGTGCCAGCAGCCCGTGCCGGGGACAGGGTACAGCCCCTGGTAGCGATGAGCAGTTCTTC.

The sample holds one count of this clone. This chain joins TRBV28 and TRBJ2-5, with 7 bases aligning to TRBD1. V gave up 4 bases and J gave up 5 bases; unmatched junction bases: 7. Germline CDR1 MDHEN, CDR2 SYDVKM. CDR3 length: 14 amino acids. CDR3 in DNA: TGTGCCAGCAGTTCCCCGACAGGGTTGGAGACCCAGTACTTC. Translating it yields CASSSPTGLETQYF.

The V gene is TRBV4-2, the J gene TRBJ2-1, with 10 positions matching TRBD2. The length of the CDR3 is 15 residues. Germline loops: CDR1 LGHNA, CDR2 YNFKEQ. The J segment lost 5 bases and the V segment lost 6 bases, leaving 7 bases of the junction unmatched. CDR3: CASSPAGGPDNEQFF. The CDR3 DNA sequence: TGTGCCAGCAGTCCAGCGGGGGGGCCTGACAATGAGCAGTTCTTC.

The V call is TRBV5-8, the J call TRBJ1-4; possible D gene TRBD1, 6 bases. V dropped 4 bases and J dropped 4 bases, with 20 bases sitting between them. Per the germline V gene, CDR1 is SGHTS and CDR2 is YDEGEE. The CDR3 runs 17 residues. This chain's CDR3 is CASSPLVSLRGNEKLFF. DNA of the CDR3: TGTGCCAGCAGCCCCTTAGTTTCCCTCAGGGGTAATGAAAAACTGTTTTTT.

This clone was detected only once. V and J are TRBV6-5 and TRBJ1-1, with 7 positions matching TRBD1. Trimming removed 6 bases from V and 1 base from J; junction bases left unmatched: 5. The germline V gene encodes CDR1 MNHEY and CDR2 SVGAGI. The CDR3 loop spans 14 amino acids. CDR3: CASSLTGKNTEAFF. The CDR3 region has the DNA TGTGCCAGCAGCCTGACAGGGAAGAACACTGAAGCTTTCTTT.

The chain couples TRBV27 to TRBJ1-6; D ambiguous. This CDR3 is 14 amino acids long. Per germline, CDR1 MNHEY and CDR2 SMNVEV (reference sequence). V lost 2 bases and J lost 4, with 6 bases in between. CDR3 in DNA: TGTGCCAGCAGTTTAAACAGTTATAATTCACCCCTCCACTTT. Its translation is CASSLNSYNSPLHF.

This chain joins TRBV12-3 or TRBV12-4 and TRBJ1-2; possibly TRBD1 for D (5 bases). This CDR3 spans 13 amino acids. Trimming cost V 3 bases and J 8 bases, with 13 bases left between them. This chain's CDR3 is CASSFGAAGGYTF. Here the CDR3 DNA reads TGTGCCAGCAGTTTCGGGGCTGCGGGAGGCTACACCTTC.

The J gene is TRBJ2-3, the V gene TRBV11-2, with 7 bases that match TRBD2. The CDR3 spans 19 residues. Germline V CDR1 and CDR2: SGHAT, FQNNGV. V gave up 5 bases and J gave up 0 bases; unmatched junction bases: 17. The CDR3 DNA reads as TGTGCCAGCAGCGGAGAGGGCCCCCGTCTAGCGGAGAGCACAGATACGCAGTATTTT. Translating it yields CASSGEGPRLAESTDTQYF.

The chain carries TRBV9 and TRBJ1-1; no reliable D call. In germline, CDR1 is SGDLS, CDR2 YYNGEE. Trimming removed 0 bases at V and 1 base at J, with 16 bases between. CDR3 size: 17 residues. Here the CDR3 DNA reads TGTGCCAGCAGCGTAGGCCGTGTGGCGCAACAGAACACTGAAGCTTTCTTT. This codes for CASSVGRVAQQNTEAFF.

This chain links TRBV6-5 with TRBJ2-1; the D call may be TRBD1 or TRBD2 (6 bases each). With 0 bases removed from V and 8 bases from J, the gap between germline ends came to 11 bases. There are 14 residues in the CDR3. The germline V gene encodes CDR1 MNHEY and CDR2 SVGAGI. The CDR3 DNA reads as TGTGCCAGCAGTTACTCGACGGGGGCGGATGAGCAGTTCTTC. Translation gives CASSYSTGADEQFF.

The chain has TRBV4-1 and TRBJ1-6; no reliable D call. Germline-derived CDR1 and CDR2 are MGHRA and YSYEKL. Trimming left V 0 bases short and J 5 bases short, with 11 bases between. The CDR3 is 16 residues long. The CDR3 DNA reads TGCGCCAGCAGCCAAGATTCGGTTATAGATAATTCACCCCTCCACTTT. It translates to CASSQDSVIDNSPLHF.